This T cell receptor (beta chain) was documented in a study of cytomegalovirus exposure and HLA in healthy donors. Study-wide results and limits: Clusters of TCRs from the first cohort tended to co-occur in the approximately 120 validation repertoires (as a later analysis found). Reports described diagnosis of cytomegalovirus status by the classifier as highly specific and sensitive. Whilst most TCR sequences proved rare, a subset of public TCRs occurred across many donors.

Libraries were prepared by immunoSEQ multiplex PCR; TCRdb keeps only in-frame clonotypes and omits some of them. The data show roughly 110,000 clones, around 90% seen once. As regards this clone: What it binds is not known.

The donors were part of the validation cohort, which consisted of more than 90 subjects and was separate from the first cohort of 666 subjects. The receptor comes from a woman between 18 and 29 years old in good health and CMV-seropositive. The specimen sequenced was PBMCs.

The CDR3 protein is CASRERNTGAGELFF. The CDR3 DNA is TGTGCCAGCAGGGAGAGGAATACTGGTGCCGGGGAGCTGTTTTTT. This rearrangement joins TRBV25-1 to TRBJ2-2; D gene ambiguous. The germline gives CDR1 MGHDK, CDR2 SYGVNS. The germline V and J ends were trimmed by 6 bases and 6 bases, with 17 bases remaining between them. The CDR3 sequence is 15 residues long.